Listed here are 5 T cell receptor beta chains from one sample, sequenced in a study of Ad26.COV2.S vaccination and SARS-CoV-2 variants. The sample's treatment: over 15 received Ad26.COV2.S at low or high dose, single or two shots; 5 received placebo; per-sample allocation not given. Following the first vaccine or placebo injection, samples were taken on day 63. Generated by immunoSEQ multiplex PCR, the TCRdb table keeps only in-frame clones and is missing some. The sample records 350,000 to 400,000 clones, about 88% being singletons. Sequencing was performed on peripheral blood, taken in a trial of Ad26.COV2.S vaccine versus placebo. The source of these receptors is a person aged 18 to 59 who received the Ad26.COV2.S COVID-19 vaccine or a placebo.

This chain uses TRBV2 with TRBJ2-7; 8 nucleotides line up with TRBD2. CDR3 length: 14 amino acids. The germline gives CDR1 SNHLY, CDR2 FYNNEI. Trimming at V came to 3 bases and at J to 3 bases, leaving 4 bases not matched to a gene. Here the CDR3 DNA reads TGTGCCAGCAGTGAGGCAGCGGGGGTCTACGAGCAGTACTTC. Residues: CASSEAAGVYEQYF.

The sample holds one count of this clone. The chain links TRBV14 to TRBJ2-7; no firm D call. Trimming stripped 6 bases from V and 6 bases from J, with 15 bases between. This CDR3 contains 13 residues. Germline V CDR1 and CDR2: SGHDN, FVKESK. The CDR3 nucleotides read TGTGCCAGCAGTCAGGCCATCGAAGGCGAGCAGTACTTC. This encodes CASSQAIEGEQYF.

This chain uses TRBV11-2 with TRBJ2-5, with D tentatively TRBD1 (6 bases). Trimming stripped 5 bases from V and 7 bases from J, with 11 bases between. This CDR3 is built from 12 residues. CDR1 is SGHAT and CDR2 is FQNNGV in the germline V gene. The CDR3: CASSRTDRTQYF. Written as DNA, the CDR3 is TGTGCCAGCAGCAGGACAGACCGGACCCAGTACTTC. Looking up the rest from reference TRBV11-2 and TRBJ2-5 gives the full variable domain: EAGVAQSPRYKIIEKRQSVAFWCNPISGHATLYWYQQILGQGPKLLIQFQNNGVVDDSQLPKDRFSAERLKGVDSTLKIQPAKLEDSAVYLCASSRTDRTQYFGPGTRLLVL.

Written as DNA, the CDR3 is TGTGCCAGCAGTGACTCGGAAGAGACCCAGTACTTC. Protein: CASSDSEETQYF. The chain employs TRBV6-4 and TRBJ2-5; D not certain. The CDR3 contains 12 residues. CDR1 is MRHNA and CDR2 is SNTAGT in the germline V gene. V lost 0 bases and J 3 bases, leaving 2 bases between the germline ends.

The chain is built from TRBV7-2 and TRBJ2-5, with D perhaps matching TRBD2 (7 bases). Germline V CDR1 and CDR2: SGHTA, FQGNSA. This CDR3 contains 15 residues. Trimming shortened V by 5 bases and J by 4 bases, and 17 bases separated the two germline ends. Here the CDR3 reads CASSQGGGAPETQYF. The CDR3 bases are TGTGCCAGCAGCCAAGGGGGGGGAGCCCCAGAGACCCAGTACTTC.